Listed here are 11 T cell receptor beta chains from one sample, sequenced in a study of blood T cell repertoires in COVID-19. Profiling relied on immunoSEQ multiplex PCR, and the TCRdb table lists in-frame clones only, not all of them. The table has 150,000 to 200,000 clones, around four fifths seen once. The specimen sequenced was peripheral blood. These receptors came from a woman older than 75 with active or convalescent COVID-19.

The gene calls are TRBV7-2 and TRBJ1-3; TRBD1 matches 7 bases. Germline V lookup: CDR1 SGHTA, CDR2 FQGNSA. The CDR3 loop spans 15 amino acids. V gave up 1 base and J gave up 9 bases; unmatched junction bases: 9. CDR3 DNA: TGTGCCAGCAGCTTAGGGGACAGTTCAAGGGGCACCATATATTTT. Protein: CASSLGDSSRGTIYF.

V and J are TRBV27 and TRBJ1-1; 7 bases map to TRBD1. The germline gives CDR1 MNHEY, CDR2 SMNVEV (reference sequence). The CDR3 consists of 15 residues. V dropped 6 bases and J dropped 3; count of bases not matched to a gene: 10. Written as DNA, the CDR3 is TGTGCCAGCAGACCGACGAGGGGGCTAGACACTGAAGCTTTCTTT. Its translation: CASRPTRGLDTEAFF.

This chain joins TRBV5-1 and TRBJ1-2, with no clear D. From germline, CDR1 is SGHRS and CDR2 YFSETQ. The CDR3 runs to 13 residues. V lost 4 bases to trimming and J lost 2 bases, with 9 bases between them. CDR3 loop: CASSVTENYGYTF. The CDR3, as DNA: TGCGCCAGCAGCGTAACAGAGAACTATGGCTACACCTTC.

V and J are TRBV5-1 and TRBJ1-2, with D perhaps matching TRBD1 (6 bases). Germline V gene sequence: CDR1 SGHRS, CDR2 YFSETQ. CDR3 length equals 16 residues. Between the trimmed V and J ends, which lost 0 bases and 2 bases, there was a span of 14 bases. The CDR3 protein is CASSLDWGRENYGYTF. The DNA for the CDR3 is TGCGCCAGCAGCTTGGATTGGGGGCGAGAGAACTATGGCTACACCTTC.

V and J are TRBV3-1 (or the pseudogene TRBV3-2) and TRBJ1-5, with D hard to call. V lost 6 bases to trimming and J lost 5 bases, with 14 bases between them. CDR3 length equals 14 residues. Germline values: CDR1 LGHDT, CDR2 YNNKEL (reference sequence). The CDR3 loop reads CASSPATGDQPQHF. The CDR3 DNA sequence: TGTGCCAGCAGTCCAGCCACCGGAGATCAGCCCCAGCATTTT.

The chain links TRBV24-1 to TRBJ1-2, with 7 bases aligning to TRBD1. This CDR3 region has 13 residues. CDR1 and CDR2 from the germline V gene are KGHDR and SFDVKD. The V segment lost 8 bases and the J segment 7 bases; nucleotides outside the gene matches: 9. The CDR3: CATTGQASGGYTF. For the CDR3, the DNA is TGTGCCACCACTGGACAGGCATCGGGTGGCTACACCTTC.

The gene calls are TRBV4-3 and TRBJ1-6, with 8 bases aligning to TRBD1. Germline loops: CDR1 LGHNA, CDR2 YSLEER. The ends lost 0 bases at V and 8 bases at J; junction bases unmatched: 12. This CDR3 region has 18 residues. Here the CDR3 DNA reads TGCGCCAGCAGCCAAGATTTGCCGACAGGGGCTGTTTATTCACCCCTCCACTTT. Its translation: CASSQDLPTGAVYSPLHF.

The CDR3 reads CASRSSLLYQETQYF. The CDR3 DNA reads TGCGCCAGCAGATCCTCACTACTCTACCAAGAGACCCAGTACTTC. The V call is TRBV5-1, the J call TRBJ2-5, with unresolved D. Germline CDR1 is SGHRS and CDR2 is YFSETQ. Trimming removed 5 bases at V and 0 bases at J, with 14 bases between. The CDR3 sequence is 15 residues long.

This sequence joins TRBV6-2 or TRBV6-3 and TRBJ1-5, with 7 bases that match TRBD1. Per the germline V gene, CDR1 is MNHEY and CDR2 is SVGEGT. The CDR3 length is 15 residues. J gave up 6 bases and V 4 bases, and 9 bases lay outside the gene matches. The CDR3 loop reads CASSWGRQGPQPQHF. The CDR3 nucleotides read TGTGCCAGCAGTTGGGGCCGACAGGGACCTCAGCCCCAGCATTTT.

This clone showed up just once. V usage is TRBV7-2 and J usage is TRBJ1-6, with D perhaps matching TRBD1 (6 bases). CDR1 and CDR2 (germline): SGHTA, FQGNSA. Trimming removed 4 bases at V and 0 bases at J, with 10 bases between. This CDR3 has 16 amino acids. This chain's CDR3 is CASSSWDNSYNSPLHF. The CDR3 coding sequence is TGTGCCAGCAGCTCCTGGGACAACTCCTATAATTCACCCCTCCACTTT.

This rearrangement joins TRBV19 to TRBJ1-2; TRBD1 matches 9 bases. The V gene's germline CDR1 is LNHDA and CDR2 SQIVND (reference sequence). Trimming removed 5 bases from V and 2 bases from J; junction bases left unmatched: 6. This CDR3 is built from 15 residues. CDR3: CASSPTGGSNYGYTF. In DNA form, the CDR3 reads TGTGCCAGTAGTCCTACAGGGGGCTCGAACTATGGCTACACCTTC. Full variable domain (missing parts from reference TRBV19 and TRBJ1-2): DGGITQSPKYLFRKEGQNVTLSCEQNLNHDAMYWYRQDPGQGLRLIYYSQIVNDFQKGDIAEGYSVSREKKESFPLTVTSAQKNPTAFYLCASSPTGGSNYGYTFGSGTRLTVV.